This T cell receptor beta chain was retrieved from a study of beta chain features in type 1 diabetes. Markers CD45RO/CCR7/CD25/CD127/CD95/CD27 served to sort CD4+ naive, central memory, regulatory and stem cell-like memory cells. Regarding this clone: Its target is unknown.

Findings and caveats of the study: Moderate yet significant TCRB CDR3 shortening was seen in Type 1 diabetes patients in all four CD4+ subsets. There were fewer insertions and more deletions at the VDJ junctions of type 1 diabetes patients.

The whole isolated RNA underwent reverse transcription, so sequencing captured expressed TCRB transcripts. Generated by immunoSEQ multiplex PCR, the TCRdb table keeps only in-frame clones and is missing some. This table has 640,000 or so clones, 13% appearing once. Germline lookup yields CDR1 ENHRY and CDR2 SYGVKD. This CDR3 has 14 amino acids. The V end lost 6 bases, the J end lost 0 bases, and 11 bases lay between the germline ends. Sequenced sample: naive CD4+ T cells from blood. V and J are TRBV10-3 and TRBJ1-2, with a weak D call TRBD1 (5 bases). This receptor was taken from a man between 18 and 35 years old with type 1 diabetes. CDR3 coding DNA: TGTGCCATCAGCGTAGACAGCACTAACTATGGCTACACCTTC. This translates into CAISVDSTNYGYTF.